The 18 T cell receptor beta chains below come from one sample, sequenced in a study of T cells in localized non-small cell lung cancer. Some clones are missing from TCRdb's copy, which holds only in-frame ones; the method was immunoSEQ multiplex PCR. The table has 25,000 to 30,000 clones, approximately 84% seen once; the top ten hold roughly 5.7%. Sample: peripheral blood mononuclear cells, taken before any cancer treatment. These receptors came from a man between 40 and 70 years old with stage III lung adenocarcinoma.

The rearrangement links TRBV5-1 to TRBJ1-2; D call uncertain. V gave up 4 bases and J gave up 5 bases, with 15 bases separating them. From germline, CDR1 is SGHRS and CDR2 YFSETQ. This CDR3 is built from 14 residues. In DNA, the CDR3 is TGCGCCAGCAGCCCCACCCTGGTTGGTTATGGCTACACCTTC. This codes for CASSPTLVGYGYTF.

The rearrangement links TRBV28 to TRBJ2-2; TRBD2 aligns across 11 bases. Germline values: CDR1 MDHEN, CDR2 SYDVKM. With 6 bases clipped from V and 0 bases from J, the junction kept 6 bases outside the gene matches. This CDR3 comprises 17 residues. In nucleotides, the CDR3 is TGTGCCAGCAGCCTGACTAGCGGGGTGACGAACACCGGGGAGCTGTTTTTT. Amino acids: CASSLTSGVTNTGELFF.

The chain recombines TRBV11-2 with TRBJ1-2, with 7 bases lining up with TRBD1. Germline-derived CDR1 and CDR2 are SGHAT and FQNNGV. This CDR3 region has 15 residues. The junction had 11 bases not matched to a gene; V was cut back by 5 bases and J by 5 bases. For the CDR3, the DNA is TGTGCCAGCAGCCCCCTCGCCGGGACAGAGTATGGCTACACCTTC. Amino acid sequence: CASSPLAGTEYGYTF.

This rearrangement joins TRBV28 to TRBJ2-7, with TRBD1 matching 7 bases. This CDR3 is built from 16 residues. V lost 4 bases and J lost 0; bases outside the gene matches: 9. CDR1 MDHEN and CDR2 SYDVKM come from the germline V gene. The chain's CDR3 is CASSSRQGPSSYEQYV. The CDR3 DNA reads TGTGCCAGCAGTTCAAGACAGGGTCCTAGCTCCTACGAGCAGTACGTC.

The chain employs TRBV7-6 and TRBJ1-1, with D unresolved. Between the trimmed V and J ends, which lost 5 bases and 1 base, there was a span of 8 bases. This CDR3 is built from 13 residues. CDR1 SGHVS and CDR2 FNYEAQ come from the germline V gene. This CDR3 is CASSATENTEAFF. The CDR3 region has the DNA TGTGCCAGCAGCGCCACAGAGAACACTGAAGCTTTCTTT. The full variable domain, completed using reference TRBV7-6 and TRBJ1-1, is GAGVSQSPRYKVTKRGQDVALRCDPISGHVSLYWYRQALGQGPEFLTYFNYEAQQDKSGLPNDRFSAERPEGSISTLTIQRTEQRDSAMYRCASSATENTEAFFGQGTRLTVV.

This clone showed up just a few times. J is TRBJ2-1 and V is TRBV20-1; 11 bases match TRBD2. CDR3 length equals 11 residues. The junction had 4 bases not matched to a gene; V was cut back by 6 bases and J by 12 bases. From germline, CDR1 is DFQATT and CDR2 SNEGSKA (reference sequence). CDR3 bases: TGCAGTGCCAGAACTAGCGGGGGGCAGTTCTTC. Its protein product is CSARTSGGQFF.

This clone was recorded once. V gene TRBV28 combines with J gene TRBJ2-3; TRBD2 matches 8 bases. The junction had 2 bases not matched to a gene; V was cut back by 2 bases and J by 1 base. The CDR3 consists of 15 residues. Germline CDR1 reads MDHEN; CDR2 reads SYDVKM. CDR3 in DNA: TGTGCCAGCAGTTTAGAGACTAGCGGCACAGATACGCAGTATTTT. As protein: CASSLETSGTDTQYF. Full variable domain (outside the CDR3, taken from reference TRBV28 and TRBJ2-3): DVKVTQSSRYLVKRTGEKVFLECVQDMDHENMFWYRQDPGLGLRLIYFSYDVKMKEKGDIPEGYSVSREKKERFSLILESASTNQTSMYLCASSLETSGTDTQYFGPGTRLTVL.

The genes are TRBV28 and TRBJ1-3; D remains ambiguous. In germline, CDR1 is MDHEN, CDR2 SYDVKM. Trimming removed 6 bases at V and 0 bases at J, with 6 bases between. The CDR3 runs 13 residues. The CDR3: CASRQSSGNTIYF. The DNA of the CDR3 is TGTGCCAGCAGGCAAAGCTCTGGAAACACCATATATTTT.

The chain has TRBV11-2 and TRBJ2-7, with TRBD1 matching over 12 bases. This CDR3 spans 15 amino acids. CDR1 is SGHAT, CDR2 FQNNGV, per germline. Trimming took 5 bases from V and 5 from J; bases not matched to a gene: 7. This CDR3 is CASSRTGTGGHEQYF. CDR3 nucleotide sequence: TGTGCCAGCAGCCGCACCGGGACAGGGGGCCACGAGCAGTACTTC. Variable domain in full (rest from reference TRBV11-2 and TRBJ2-7): EAGVAQSPRYKIIEKRQSVAFWCNPISGHATLYWYQQILGQGPKLLIQFQNNGVVDDSQLPKDRFSAERLKGVDSTLKIQPAKLEDSAVYLCASSRTGTGGHEQYFGPGTRLTVT.

This clone is medium-sized by share. The CDR3 loop reads CASSLVPGQGASEAFF. The CDR3 DNA reads as TGTGCCAGCAGCTTAGTGCCCGGACAGGGGGCTTCGGAAGCTTTCTTT. The V and J genes are TRBV11-2 and TRBJ1-1; 11 positions agree with TRBD1. CDR1 SGHAT and CDR2 FQNNGV come from the germline V gene. The J segment lost 8 bases and the V segment lost 1 base, leaving 9 bases of the junction unmatched. CDR3 length: 16 residues.

The chain has TRBV5-1 and TRBJ1-1; D uncertain. The CDR3 contains 13 residues. Germline V gene lookup returns CDR1 SGHRS and CDR2 YFSETQ. Trimming stripped 5 bases from V and 4 bases from J, with 12 bases between. The CDR3 region is CASSDPGSTEAFF. Written as DNA, the CDR3 is TGCGCCAGCAGTGATCCGGGGAGCACTGAAGCTTTCTTT. The complete variable domain, with remaining parts taken from reference TRBV5-1 and TRBJ1-1, reads KAGVTQTPRYLIKTRGQQVTLSCSPISGHRSVSWYQQTPGQGLQFLFEYFSETQRNKGNFPGRFSGRQFSNSRSEMNVSTLELGDSALYLCASSDPGSTEAFFGQGTRLTVV.

The chain combines TRBV30 with TRBJ1-6; no clear D. The germline V gene has CDR1 GTSNPN and CDR2 SVGIG (reference sequence). Deletions cut 0 bases from V and 7 bases from J, with 7 bases between. The CDR3 contains 13 residues. DNA of the CDR3: TGTGCCTGGAGTGTAGCCGACAATTCACCCCTCCACTTT. Protein product: CAWSVADNSPLHF.

V usage is TRBV5-5 and J usage is TRBJ2-5; perhaps D is TRBD1 or TRBD2 (6 bases each). With the DNA end fitting TRBJ2-7 better, the J assignment may be wrong. CDR1 and CDR2 (germline): SGHKS, YYEKEE (reference sequence). The CDR3 spans 15 residues. The CDR3 sequence is CASSLETGAGYEQYF. DNA for the CDR3: TGTGCCAGCAGCTTGGAGACGGGGGCGGGGTACGAGCAGTACTTC.

This sequence joins TRBV7-9 and TRBJ1-1; TRBD1 matches at 7 bases. CDR3 size: 14 residues. Losses at the gene ends were 1 base for V and 3 bases for J; bases not matched to a gene: 2. Germline loops: CDR1 SEHNR, CDR2 FQNEAQ (reference sequence). The CDR3 region has the DNA TGTGCCAGCAGCTTAGGGGGGACAGACACTGAAGCTTTCTTT. Translated: CASSLGGTDTEAFF.

The gene calls are TRBV25-1 and TRBJ1-2; D ambiguous. V lost 3 bases to trimming and J lost 4 bases, with 12 bases between them. Germline V gene sequence: CDR1 MGHDK, CDR2 SYGVNS. This CDR3 has 14 amino acids. The CDR3 nucleotides read TGTGCCAGCAGTGATCAGTGGACCCTCTATGGCTACACCTTC. Protein product: CASSDQWTLYGYTF.

The rearrangement uses TRBV11-1 and TRBJ1-4; D may be TRBD1 (5 bases). V shed 5 bases and J shed 7 bases, with 14 bases lying between them. Germline lookup yields CDR1 SGHAT and CDR2 FQDESV (reference sequence). This CDR3 contains 14 residues. The CDR3: CASSPLVGGEKLFF. CDR3 sequence (DNA): TGTGCCAGCAGCCCACTGGTCGGGGGTGAAAAACTGTTTTTT.

This clone was picked up a small number of times. V gene TRBV2 combines with J gene TRBJ2-7; a possible D gene is TRBD1 (5 bases). V shed 10 bases and J shed 4 bases, with 17 bases lying between them. The CDR3 has 13 residues. Germline values: CDR1 SNHLY, CDR2 FYNNEI. CDR3 loop: CANMRDRQYEQYV. CDR3 bases: TGTGCCAACATGAGAGACAGACAGTACGAGCAGTACGTC.

This clone has just one count. V usage is TRBV7-9 and J usage is TRBJ2-7; D is unresolved. The CDR3 is made up of 14 amino acids. Germline-derived CDR1 and CDR2 are SEHNR and FQNEAQ (reference sequence). The V and J ends lost 4 bases and 1 base respectively, with 11 bases between them. The CDR3 loop is CASSSVTSSYEQYF. DNA for the CDR3: TGTGCCAGCAGCTCCGTGACAAGTTCCTACGAGCAGTACTTC.